What follows is one TCR beta chain and its context. The target antigen is unknown. It may be a read error: a sequence one base away is much more abundant. This entry belongs to a study of blood T cells in healthy people across ages. Whole-study findings and limits: Lack of knowledge of donor CMV status possibly confounded expanded clonotype changes.

With a J-beta primer mix and a sample-barcoded 5' primer, a second PCR ran about 6 to 11 cycles. TCRdb called the 5' RACE reads again in MiXCR, with one record for every CDR3 protein. The sample lists approximately 730,000 distinct CDR3 sequences, about 40% occurring once. CDR3 length: 15 residues. Germline V gene lookup returns CDR1 LNHNV and CDR2 YYDKDF (reference sequence). The source material was blood. The chain combines TRBV15 with TRBJ2-1; D possibly corresponds to TRBD2 (6 bases). The source is an older woman in good health. CDR3 in amino acids: CATSRSSEPHNERFF. The CDR3 nucleotides read TGTGCCACCAGCAGATCTAGCGAGCCTCACAATGAGCGGTTCTTC.